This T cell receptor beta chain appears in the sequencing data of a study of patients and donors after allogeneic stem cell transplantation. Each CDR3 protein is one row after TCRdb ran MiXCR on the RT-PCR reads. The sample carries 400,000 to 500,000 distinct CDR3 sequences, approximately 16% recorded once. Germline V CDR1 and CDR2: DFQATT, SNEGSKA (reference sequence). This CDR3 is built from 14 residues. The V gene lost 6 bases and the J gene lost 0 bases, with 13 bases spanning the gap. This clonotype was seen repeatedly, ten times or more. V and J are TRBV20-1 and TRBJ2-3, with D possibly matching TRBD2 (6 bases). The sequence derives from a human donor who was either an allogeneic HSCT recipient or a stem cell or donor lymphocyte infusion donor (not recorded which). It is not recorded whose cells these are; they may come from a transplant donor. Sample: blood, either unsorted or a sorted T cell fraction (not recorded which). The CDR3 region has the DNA TGCAGTGCAACCGGCGGGGTTAGCACAGATACGCAGTATTTT. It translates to CSATGGVSTDTQYF.